This T cell receptor beta chain comes out of a study of blood T cell repertoires in COVID-19. Across the study: The study drew acute and convalescent COVID-19 samples from the United States, Italy and Spain. Sample material is recorded as cDNA or gDNA derived from T cells, B-cell-depleted T cells, or PBMCs.

Per germline, CDR1 SNHLY and CDR2 FYNNEI. Trimming cost V 6 bases and J 0 bases; bases outside gene matches: 11. The CDR3 is 19 residues long. Under the authors' procedure: Quantification of nucleated cells was approximated via reference gene primer amplification. Profiling relied on immunoSEQ multiplex PCR, and the TCRdb table lists in-frame clones only, not all of them. The DNA gave D and trimming, while V, J and clone size come from that table. Counted here are 250,000 to 350,000 clones, 88% occurring once; the ten biggest clones make up roughly 4%. The clonotype comes from a woman aged 50 to 60 with active or convalescent COVID-19. The chain couples TRBV2 to TRBJ2-6, with 10 nucleotides matching TRBD1. Material: peripheral blood. The CDR3, as DNA: TGTGCCAGCAGCGACCACCGGGACAGGGGATTCTCTGGGGCCAACGTCCTGACTTTC. This gives the protein CASSDHRDRGFSGANVLTF.